A single sample gave rise to the 29 T cell receptor beta chains below, sequenced in a study of identifying expanded T cells in peripheral blood. Some clones are missing from TCRdb's copy, which holds only in-frame ones; the method was immunoSEQ multiplex PCR. The table shows some 100,000 clones, with roughly 90% occurring only once. The sample taken for sequencing was blood. The receptor source for this set is a person aged 18 to 70 in good health.

The CDR3 loop reads CASTPPVGLYYEQYF. CDR3 coding DNA: TGTGCCAGCACACCCCCGGTGGGGCTCTACTACGAGCAGTACTTC. The J gene is TRBJ2-7, the V gene TRBV28, with D perhaps TRBD1 (5 bases). Germline loops: CDR1 MDHEN, CDR2 SYDVKM. V lost 7 bases, J lost 3 bases, and 19 bases lay in between. This CDR3 comprises 15 residues.

The CDR3 sequence is CASSESSPPTGELFF. The CDR3 nucleotides are TGTGCCAGCTCGGAGAGTTCTCCCCCCACCGGGGAGCTGTTTTTT. The genes are TRBV18 and TRBJ2-2; D is unresolved. Trimming left V 6 bases short and J 4 bases short, with 15 bases between. CDR1 KGHSH and CDR2 LQKENI come from the germline V gene. This CDR3 region has 15 residues.

The chain joins TRBV7-3 to TRBJ2-5; TRBD2 agrees at 10 bases. This CDR3 comprises 16 residues. V lost 1 base to trimming and J lost 5 bases; unmatched junction nucleotides: 7. Germline CDR1 is SGHTA and CDR2 is FQGTGA. CDR3 residues: CASSLMPSGSGETQYF. In DNA, the CDR3 is TGTGCCAGCAGCTTAATGCCTAGCGGGAGCGGGGAGACCCAGTACTTC. The full variable domain, with the rest looked up from reference TRBV7-3 and TRBJ2-5, is GAGVSQTPSNKVTEKGKYVELRCDPISGHTALYWYRQSLGQGPEFLIYFQGTGAADDSGLPNDRFFAVRPEGSVSTLKIQRTERGDSAVYLCASSLMPSGSGETQYFGPGTRLLVL.

V usage is TRBV29-1 and J usage is TRBJ2-1; a possible D gene is TRBD2 (5 bases). Germline CDR1 is SQVTM and CDR2 is ANQGSEA. The CDR3 runs to 16 residues. Trimming left V 1 base short and J 0 bases short, with 13 bases between. The CDR3 DNA reads as TGCAGCGTTGAAGCCCTCGGACTCAGCTCCTACAATGAGCAGTTCTTC. This codes for CSVEALGLSSYNEQFF.

This chain joins TRBV28 and TRBJ2-6, with 7 positions matching TRBD2. CDR3 length equals 18 residues. V lost 6 bases, J lost 0 bases, and 11 bases stayed unmatched. Germline assignment: CDR1 MDHEN and CDR2 SYDVKM. CDR3 DNA: TGTGCCAGCAGCGCCGTTGGCGGGGGTTTCTCTGGGGCCAACGTCCTGACTTTC. This codes for CASSAVGGGFSGANVLTF. The full variable domain, completed using reference TRBV28 and TRBJ2-6, is DVKVTQSSRYLVKRTGEKVFLECVQDMDHENMFWYRQDPGLGLRLIYFSYDVKMKEKGDIPEGYSVSREKKERFSLILESASTNQTSMYLCASSAVGGGFSGANVLTFGAGSRLTVL.

This chain's CDR3 is CAGGTGLGTGELFF. CDR3 nucleotides: TGTGCCGGGGGAACAGGGTTAGGCACCGGGGAGCTGTTTTTT. The chain has TRBV30 and TRBJ2-2; possibly TRBD1 for D (6 bases). V lost 8 bases and J 4 bases, leaving 17 bases between the germline ends. Germline CDR1 reads GTSNPN; CDR2 reads SVGIG (reference sequence). The length of the CDR3 is 14 residues.

The gene calls are TRBV28 and TRBJ2-1; D is undetermined. V lost 10 bases to trimming and J lost 8 bases, with 15 bases between them. This CDR3 comprises 12 residues. Germline loops: CDR1 MDHEN, CDR2 SYDVKM. The CDR3 loop is CAIIGPPDEQFF. The DNA for the CDR3 is TGTGCCATAATCGGACCCCCTGATGAGCAGTTCTTC.

The chain employs TRBV27 and TRBJ2-1; 9 positions match TRBD2. The J segment lost 2 bases and the V segment lost 5 bases, leaving 10 bases of the junction unmatched. Per the germline V gene, CDR1 is MNHEY and CDR2 is SMNVEV (reference sequence). The CDR3 loop spans 17 amino acids. The CDR3 DNA sequence: TGTGCCAGCAGTCTAGAAGTCGCTAGCGGGGCCTACAATGAGCAGTTCTTC. It specifies CASSLEVASGAYNEQFF.

This chain joins TRBV10-1 and TRBJ1-2; 10 bases are a match to TRBD1. V lost 10 bases, J lost 5 bases, and 22 bases stayed unmatched. Germline V gives CDR1 WNHNN, CDR2 SYGVQD (reference sequence). The CDR3 loop spans 18 amino acids. The CDR3 sequence is CAIDLTRQGATRRYGYTF. CDR3 in DNA: TGCGCCATCGACCTGACCCGACAGGGGGCAACCAGAAGGTATGGCTACACCTTC.

The rearrangement links TRBV5-1 to TRBJ2-1; TRBD2 is a possible D gene (6 bases). The CDR3 is 15 residues long. V gave up 0 bases and J gave up 4 bases, with 11 bases separating them. Germline CDR1 reads SGHRS; CDR2 reads YFSETQ. CDR3 sequence: CASSLAASVYNEQFF. The CDR3 region has the DNA TGCGCCAGCAGCTTGGCGGCTAGCGTATACAATGAGCAGTTCTTC.

The V and J genes are TRBV7-6 and TRBJ1-3, with a tentative D call TRBD1 (5 bases). This CDR3 region has 16 residues. The germline V and J ends were trimmed by 7 bases and 6 bases, with 22 bases remaining between them. Germline CDR1 and CDR2: SGHVS and FNYEAQ. The CDR3 sequence: CASTPMGRIESNTIYF. The CDR3 nucleotides read TGTGCCAGCACCCCGATGGGACGGATTGAGTCAAACACCATATATTTT.

V is TRBV6-5 and J is TRBJ1-2; 8 bases agree with TRBD1. The germline V gene encodes CDR1 MNHEY and CDR2 SVGAGI. The V and J ends lost 3 bases and 5 bases, in that order; junction bases with no gene match: 2. This CDR3 has 13 residues. The CDR3 loop reads CASSYTGGYGYTF. In DNA form, the CDR3 reads TGTGCCAGCAGTTATACAGGGGGTTATGGCTACACCTTC.

The gene calls are TRBV7-2 and TRBJ2-2, with D perhaps TRBD2 (5 bases). V lost 7 bases and J 1 base, leaving 10 bases between the germline ends. CDR1 and CDR2 from the germline V gene are SGHTA and FQGNSA. This CDR3 region has 14 residues. CDR3 bases: TGTGCCAGCACCCTACTAGGGAACACCGGGGAGCTGTTTTTT. As protein: CASTLLGNTGELFF.

CDR3 coding DNA: TGTGCCAGCAGTTCGCGGGAAGGGCCCCAGCATTTT. It codes for CASSSREGPQHF. This chain joins TRBV6-1 and TRBJ1-5; unclear D gene. The germline V and J ends were trimmed by 5 bases and 9 bases, with 11 bases remaining between them. This CDR3 contains 12 residues. Germline V gene data show CDR1 as MNHNS and CDR2 as SASEGT.

The chain recombines TRBV5-5 with TRBJ2-5; D remains unclear. In germline, CDR1 is SGHKS, CDR2 YYEKEE (reference sequence). The CDR3 is 15 residues long. V was trimmed by 2 bases and J by 1 base, leaving 12 bases between them. In DNA, the CDR3 is TGTGCCAGCAGCTTCGAAGGTTTCCCCCAAGAGACCCAGTACTTC. It codes for CASSFEGFPQETQYF.

This clone appeared a few times. The chain employs TRBV2 and TRBJ2-1; 9 bases map to TRBD2. With V trimmed by 7 bases and J by 6 bases, 4 bases remained unmatched. The CDR3 has 13 residues. The V gene's germline CDR1 is SNHLY and CDR2 FYNNEI. CDR3 in DNA: TGTGCCAGCACGGGACTAGCTGGCAATGAGCAGTTCTTC. As protein: CASTGLAGNEQFF.

A single count supports this clone. This sequence joins TRBV5-1 and TRBJ2-5; no definite D call. The V gene's germline CDR1 is SGHRS and CDR2 YFSETQ. CDR3 size: 17 residues. Trimming pared 3 bases from V and 5 bases from J, leaving 23 bases between. The CDR3 region has the DNA TGCGCCAGCAGCTCGGTGGGGAATCTAGAGATTGGTGAGACCCAGTACTTC. It codes for CASSSVGNLEIGETQYF.

J is TRBJ2-1 and V is TRBV2; 11 bases align to TRBD2. There are 18 residues in the CDR3. Germline CDR1 SNHLY, CDR2 FYNNEI. With V trimmed by 7 bases and J by 7 bases, 18 bases remained unmatched. This CDR3 is CASTGGLADSRGVNEQFF. The CDR3 DNA sequence: TGTGCCAGCACCGGGGGACTAGCGGACTCACGGGGGGTGAATGAGCAGTTCTTC.

DNA for the CDR3: TGCGCCAGCAGCGGTCTGGGCACAGATACGCAGTATTTT. Translated: CASSGLGTDTQYF. The chain joins TRBV4-1 to TRBJ2-3; no clear D. The CDR3 spans 13 residues. Germline V gene sequence: CDR1 MGHRA, CDR2 YSYEKL. V gave up 5 bases and J gave up 1 base, with 7 bases separating them.

The gene calls are TRBV7-9 and TRBJ1-1; no definite D call. The CDR3 loop spans 14 amino acids. Germline V gene lookup returns CDR1 SEHNR and CDR2 FQNEAQ (reference sequence). The ends were cut back, 5 bases at V and 1 base at J, with 11 bases in the middle. CDR3 coding DNA: TGTGCCAGCAGCACGAACGGGGAGAACACTGAAGCTTTCTTT. It translates to CASSTNGENTEAFF.

In this sample, this clone turned up a few times. The chain uses TRBV11-3 and TRBJ2-4, with 7 bases that match TRBD1. The CDR3 extends over 14 amino acids. Trimming took 5 bases from V and 5 from J; bases not matched to a gene: 6. Germline lookup yields CDR1 SGHNT and CDR2 YENEEA. The CDR3 bases are TGTGCCAGCAGCCCAACCGGGACAGAAAACATTCAGTACTTC. Translation: CASSPTGTENIQYF.

The rearrangement uses TRBV18 and TRBJ1-5; 9 nucleotides line up with TRBD1. Per germline, CDR1 KGHSH and CDR2 LQKENI. Trimming at V came to 5 bases and at J to 4 bases, leaving 6 bases not matched to a gene. The CDR3 has 15 residues. The CDR3, as DNA: TGTGCCAGCTCATCGGACAGGGGTGAAAATCAGCCCCAGCATTTT. This translates into CASSSDRGENQPQHF.

This chain links TRBV7-2 with TRBJ2-5; tentatively, D is TRBD2 (6 bases). The CDR3 totals 14 residues. V lost 2 bases and J 3 bases, leaving 10 bases between the germline ends. CDR1 and CDR2 (germline): SGHTA, FQGNSA. CDR3 nucleotides: TGTGCCAGCAGCTTAAGGGACTTAGAAGAGACCCAGTACTTC. Translating it yields CASSLRDLEETQYF.

The chain has TRBV15 and TRBJ1-2; D may be TRBD1 (5 bases). CDR1 and CDR2 from the germline V gene are LNHNV and YYDKDF (reference sequence). The CDR3 spans 12 residues. V was pared by 1 base and J by 10 bases, with 10 bases between. Here the CDR3 reads CATSRGGRYYTF. The DNA for the CDR3 is TGTGCCACCAGCAGAGGGGGGAGGTACTACACCTTC.

V is TRBV7-2 and J is TRBJ2-1; perhaps TRBD2 as D (6 bases). V lost 3 bases to trimming and J lost 9 bases, with 12 bases between them. This CDR3 has 13 residues. Germline CDR1 reads SGHTA; CDR2 reads FQGNSA. CDR3 bases: TGTGCCAGCAGCTTGTCGGTCGGGGGTGAGCAGTTCTTC. Its translation is CASSLSVGGEQFF.

V usage is TRBV11-2 and J usage is TRBJ2-1, with 12 nucleotides matching TRBD2. Germline CDR1 SGHAT, CDR2 FQNNGV. This CDR3 is built from 17 residues. V shed 2 bases and J 3 bases; nucleotides not matched to a gene: 5. CDR3 nucleotides: TGTGCCAGCAGCTTATCCGGACTAGCGGGATTCTACAATGAGCAGTTCTTC. Translated: CASSLSGLAGFYNEQFF.

A word on this clone: Germline is not matched at one junction end, which may reflect a read error. The chain has TRBV28 and TRBJ2-6, with D perhaps matching TRBD1 (5 bases). This CDR3 comprises 17 residues. The germline CDR1 and CDR2 sequences are MDHEN and SYDVKM. The CDR3 bases are TGTGCCAGCACTTTAGGGGCCTATATTAGTGGGGCCAACGTCCTGACTTTC. This gives the protein CASTLGAYISGANVLTF.

This chain uses TRBV7-2 with TRBJ2-1, with 10 bases aligning to TRBD1. After removal of 1 base from V and 10 bases from J, the junction contained 4 bases not matched to a gene. Germline lookup yields CDR1 SGHTA and CDR2 FQGNSA. This CDR3 has 14 residues. DNA of the CDR3: TGTGCCAGCAGCTTAGGGGGACAGGGGTGGGAGCAGTTCTTC. Protein sequence: CASSLGGQGWEQFF.

The chain carries TRBV25-1 and TRBJ2-7; possible D gene TRBD1, 7 bases. Germline V lookup: CDR1 MGHDK, CDR2 SYGVNS. V lost 0 bases to trimming and J lost 3 bases, with 12 bases between them. This CDR3 is built from 15 residues. The CDR3 DNA sequence: TGTGCCAGCAGTGAATATTGGCAGGGGGGCTACGAGCAGTACTTC. Translated, it gives CASSEYWQGGYEQYF.